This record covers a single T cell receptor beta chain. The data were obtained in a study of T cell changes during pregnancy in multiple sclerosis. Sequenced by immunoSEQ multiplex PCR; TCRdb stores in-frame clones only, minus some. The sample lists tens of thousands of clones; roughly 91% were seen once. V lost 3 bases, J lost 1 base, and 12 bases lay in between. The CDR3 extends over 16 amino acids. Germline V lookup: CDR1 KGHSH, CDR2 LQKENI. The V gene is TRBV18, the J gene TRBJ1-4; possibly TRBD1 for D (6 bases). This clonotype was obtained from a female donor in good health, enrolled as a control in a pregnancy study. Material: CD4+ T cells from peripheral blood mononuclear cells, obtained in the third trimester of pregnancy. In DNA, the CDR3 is TGTGCCAGCTCACCCAGGGGTGAGGTAACTAATGAAAAACTGTTTTTT. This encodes CASSPRGEVTNEKLFF. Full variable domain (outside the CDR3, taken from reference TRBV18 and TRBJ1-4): NAGVMQNPRHLVRRRGQEARLRCSPMKGHSHVYWYRQLPEEGLKFMVYLQKENIIDESGMPKERFSAEFPKEGPSILRIQQVVRGDSAAYFCASSPRGEVTNEKLFFGSGTQLSVL.